The entry that follows covers one TCR beta chain sequence. Primers used in a second PCR of about 6 to 11 cycles were a sample-barcoded 5' primer and a J-beta primer mix. Via MiXCR, TCRdb re-called the 5' RACE reads, giving one row per CDR3 protein. The sample contains about 320,000 distinct CDR3 sequences, 25% to 30% of which appear only once. Looked up from germline, CDR1 is KGHDR and CDR2 is SFDVKD. Trimming stripped 4 bases from V and 2 bases from J, with 12 bases between. The CDR3 spans 15 residues. The sample comes from a study of blood T cells in healthy people across ages. This chain connects TRBV24-1 to TRBJ2-3; D may be TRBD1 (6 bases). This clonotype was obtained from a woman in her seventies in good health. The material sequenced was blood. The chain's CDR3 is CATSEGGQSTDTQYF. CDR3 in DNA: TGTGCCACCAGTGAGGGTGGACAGTCCACAGATACGCAGTATTTT.